Reported below is one TCR beta chain. This sample was taken from a study of blood T cell repertoires in COVID-19. Overall study context: Donors in the United States, Italy and Spain gave samples during acute or convalescent COVID-19. PBMCs, B-cell-depleted T cells, or T cells provided the cDNA or gDNA that made up the material.

Sequencing was performed with immunoSEQ multiplex PCR; in TCRdb, only in-frame clones are kept and a portion is missing. The repertoire holds 150,000 to 200,000 clones, with approximately 83% as singletons. The V and J ends lost 2 bases and 3 bases respectively, with 8 bases between them. Germline loops: CDR1 KGHSH, CDR2 LQKENI. The CDR3 has 14 amino acids. The sequence came from a human donor with acute or convalescent COVID-19. The donor label of this sample is uncertain. This chain uses TRBV18 with TRBJ2-1, with a possible D match to TRBD2 (5 bases). Material: peripheral blood. The CDR3 sequence is CASSPNGVYNEQFF. CDR3 nucleotides: TGTGCCAGCTCACCAAACGGGGTCTACAATGAGCAGTTCTTC.